This T cell receptor beta chain originates from a study of shared clonotypes between healthy human individuals. General study points: Rarefaction revealed incomplete sorted-subset sequencing despite large depth.

The CDR3 extends over 12 amino acids. V was pared by 3 bases and J by 7 bases, with 6 bases between. Germline V CDR1 and CDR2: LNHDA, SQIVND (reference sequence). The protocol was immunoSEQ multiplex PCR, while the TCRdb copy is restricted to in-frame clones and leaves out a portion. Here the sample spans roughly 680,000 clones, around 70% being singletons. This clone was detected only a few times. Antigen specificity is unknown. The sample was memory CD4+ T cells sorted from blood. Subset specified: CD45RA-negative fraction. This clonotype was obtained from a woman between 25 and 40 years old in good health. This chain connects TRBV19 to TRBJ2-2, with no clear D. CDR3 nucleotide sequence: TGTGCCAGTAGTATCTACTACGGGGAGCTGTTTTTT. This translates into CASSIYYGELFF.